Each of the 15 T cell receptor beta chains below was sequenced from the same sample in a study of blood T cell repertoires in COVID-19. Sequencing was performed with immunoSEQ multiplex PCR; in TCRdb, only in-frame clones are kept and a portion is missing. The sample comprises hundreds of thousands of clones, roughly 84% of which are singletons, and approximately 9% rests with the top ten. What was sequenced was peripheral blood. These receptors were taken from a human donor in a cohort sampled during active COVID-19.

There are many counts of this clone. This chain uses TRBV19 with TRBJ1-1, with TRBD1 identical over 7 bases. The CDR3 loop spans 15 amino acids. V trimming: 3 bases; J trimming: 2 bases; junction bases outside the gene matches: 6. CDR1 is LNHDA and CDR2 is SQIVND in the germline V gene (reference sequence). As DNA, the CDR3 is TGTGCCAGTAGTATCTTAACAGGGGAAAACACTGAAGCTTTCTTT. It encodes CASSILTGENTEAFF.

Here the CDR3 reads CASSSGLGAAGANVLTF. As DNA, the CDR3 is TGTGCCAGCAGTTCTGGGCTAGGGGCGGCTGGGGCCAACGTCCTGACTTTC. The rearrangement uses TRBV6-2 or TRBV6-3 and TRBJ2-6; D is possibly TRBD1 (5 bases). CDR3 size: 17 residues. CDR1 is MNHEY and CDR2 is SVGEGT in the germline V gene. The germline V and J ends were trimmed by 4 bases and 2 bases, with 15 bases remaining between them.

The chain's CDR3 is CASSQGQGYSYEQYF. The CDR3 DNA reads TGTGCCAGCAGCCAAGGACAGGGTTATTCCTACGAGCAGTACTTC. V gene TRBV11-2 combines with J gene TRBJ2-7; TRBD1 matches at 8 bases. The germline V gene encodes CDR1 SGHAT and CDR2 FQNNGV. V trimming: 5 bases; J trimming: 1 base; junction bases outside the gene matches: 7. This CDR3 spans 15 amino acids. Filled out from reference TRBV11-2 and TRBJ2-7, the complete variable domain reads EAGVAQSPRYKIIEKRQSVAFWCNPISGHATLYWYQQILGQGPKLLIQFQNNGVVDDSQLPKDRFSAERLKGVDSTLKIQPAKLEDSAVYLCASSQGQGYSYEQYFGPGTRLTVT.

The chain recombines TRBV6-6 with TRBJ1-1; D is unresolved. Trimming pared 7 bases from V and 1 base from J, leaving 13 bases between. Germline V gene lookup returns CDR1 MNHNY and CDR2 SVGAGI (reference sequence). The CDR3 has 14 residues. The CDR3 bases are TGTGCCAGCACCTCCCGGGGAGCGAACACTGAAGCTTTCTTT. Translated, it gives CASTSRGANTEAFF.

The V and J genes are TRBV18 and TRBJ1-2; the D gene is possibly TRBD1 (6 bases). V was trimmed by 2 bases and J by 0 bases, leaving 13 bases between them. Germline CDR1 is KGHSH and CDR2 is LQKENI. This CDR3 is 16 amino acids long. The DNA for the CDR3 is TGTGCCAGCTCACCAACGGGACAAGAAGCTAACTATGGCTACACCTTC. Its translation: CASSPTGQEANYGYTF.

J is TRBJ2-7 and V is TRBV10-2, with D possibly matching TRBD1 (5 bases). This CDR3 is 14 amino acids long. Looked up from germline, CDR1 is WSHSY and CDR2 is SAAADI. V lost 5 bases and J 2 bases, leaving 13 bases between the germline ends. The CDR3: CASSYQGGTYEQYF. CDR3 nucleotide sequence: TGCGCCAGCAGTTACCAGGGCGGAACCTACGAGCAGTACTTC.

The genes are TRBV18 and TRBJ1-1; D is perhaps TRBD1 (5 bases). Deletions cut 3 bases from V and 3 bases from J, with 20 bases between. In germline, CDR1 is KGHSH, CDR2 LQKENI. This CDR3 contains 17 residues. CDR3 DNA sequence: TGTGCCAGCTCACCTAGAACCCCTGGGGGGATTGACACTGAAGCTTTCTTT. As protein: CASSPRTPGGIDTEAFF.

A few counts support this clone. The chain uses TRBV5-4 and TRBJ2-2; tentative D call: TRBD2 (6 bases). Trimming took off 0 bases at V and 0 bases at J, with 18 bases between the two ends. Germline CDR1 reads SGHNT; CDR2 reads YYREEE (reference sequence). CDR3 length: 19 residues. The CDR3 sequence is CASSLDMGSRGANTGELFF. CDR3 sequence (DNA): TGTGCCAGCAGCTTGGACATGGGCTCGCGGGGCGCGAACACCGGGGAGCTGTTTTTT.

The chain links TRBV18 to TRBJ2-7, with 14 bases matching TRBD2. Germline CDR1 reads KGHSH; CDR2 reads LQKENI. CDR3 length: 15 amino acids. Trimming at V came to 8 bases and at J to 2 bases, leaving 5 bases not matched to a gene. The CDR3 sequence is CASVTTSGRAYEQYF. In DNA, the CDR3 is TGTGCCAGCGTAACGACTAGCGGGAGGGCCTACGAGCAGTACTTC.

This clone was seen only once. This chain connects TRBV29-1 to TRBJ2-7; D gene uncertain. V lost 2 bases, J lost 7 bases, and 9 bases lay in between. Germline-derived CDR1 and CDR2 are SQVTM and ANQGSEA. The CDR3 loop spans 11 amino acids. CDR3 protein: CSVETGAEQYF. CDR3 DNA sequence: TGCAGCGTTGAAACTGGAGCAGAGCAGTACTTC.

The gene calls are TRBV3-1 (or the pseudogene TRBV3-2) and TRBJ2-7; 8 nucleotides match TRBD1. After removal of 3 bases from V and 0 bases from J, the junction contained 4 bases not matched to a gene. Germline values: CDR1 LGHDT, CDR2 YNNKEL (reference sequence). There are 15 residues in the CDR3. The CDR3 loop is CASSQDRASSYEQYF. The CDR3 DNA sequence: TGTGCCAGCAGCCAGGACAGGGCCAGCTCCTACGAGCAGTACTTC.

The chain links TRBV28 to TRBJ1-1; D is possibly TRBD1 (5 bases). Per the germline V gene, CDR1 is MDHEN and CDR2 is SYDVKM. The length of the CDR3 is 14 residues. V lost 3 bases and J lost 2, with 10 bases in between. This CDR3 is CASSLGRVNTEAFF. The CDR3 DNA reads TGTGCCAGCAGTTTGGGCAGGGTCAACACTGAAGCTTTCTTT.

This chain connects TRBV19 to TRBJ1-2; unclear D gene. Germline CDR1 reads LNHDA; CDR2 reads SQIVND (reference sequence). Trimming shortened V by 4 bases and J by 0 bases, and 9 bases separated the two germline ends. CDR3 size: 14 residues. This chain's CDR3 is CASSKGVPNYGYTF. The CDR3 DNA reads as TGTGCCAGTAGTAAGGGAGTTCCTAACTATGGCTACACCTTC.

The V call is TRBV18, the J call TRBJ2-7, with D possibly being TRBD2 (5 bases). Looked up from germline, CDR1 is KGHSH and CDR2 is LQKENI. The CDR3 covers 14 residues. The germline V and J ends were trimmed by 2 bases and 0 bases, with 8 bases remaining between them. For the CDR3, the DNA is TGTGCCAGCTCACCAGGAGGTCACTCCTACGAGCAGTACTTC. Translation: CASSPGGHSYEQYF. Full variable domain (missing parts from reference TRBV18 and TRBJ2-7): NAGVMQNPRHLVRRRGQEARLRCSPMKGHSHVYWYRQLPEEGLKFMVYLQKENIIDESGMPKERFSAEFPKEGPSILRIQQVVRGDSAAYFCASSPGGHSYEQYFGPGTRLTVT.

The chain combines TRBV7-2 with TRBJ1-2; D is undetermined. The CDR3 is made up of 18 amino acids. Germline V gene data show CDR1 as SGHTA and CDR2 as FQGNSA. Between the trimmed V and J ends, which lost 5 bases and 0 bases, there was a span of 22 bases. In DNA form, the CDR3 reads TGTGCCAGCAGCCCCCATCGAGGGTGGGCGATTACTAACTATGGCTACACCTTC. Translation gives CASSPHRGWAITNYGYTF.